Presented here are 20 T cell receptor beta chains from one specimen sequenced in a study of blood T cell repertoires in COVID-19. The protocol was immunoSEQ multiplex PCR, while the TCRdb copy is restricted to in-frame clones and leaves out a portion. Of around 210,000 clones in the sample, almost 90% are singletons; the top ten hold roughly 1.5%. Sequencing was performed on peripheral blood. These receptor sequences come from a young man with active or convalescent COVID-19.

Details on this clone: The DNA is left out, because the CDR3 cannot be placed on it with certainty; the CDR3 is given as TCRdb lists it. CDR3 protein: CAWSVPPPRVANTEAFF. The chain is built from TRBV30 and TRBJ1-1; the table's TRBD1 call for D was not verified on the DNA. Germline CDR1 GTSNPN, CDR2 SVGIG (reference sequence). Both ends counted, the CDR3 spans 17 residues.

The V gene is TRBV5-1, the J gene TRBJ1-2, with 10 bases aligning to TRBD1. This CDR3 contains 16 residues. The germline V gene has CDR1 SGHRS and CDR2 YFSETQ. Losses at the gene ends were 2 bases for V and 10 bases for J; bases not matched to a gene: 14. The CDR3 spells CASSLGDRGRQSLYTF. The CDR3 DNA reads TGCGCCAGCAGCTTAGGGGACAGGGGCAGACAAAGTCTCTACACCTTC. The variable domain in full, completed from reference TRBV5-1 and TRBJ1-2, reads KAGVTQTPRYLIKTRGQQVTLSCSPISGHRSVSWYQQTPGQGLQFLFEYFSETQRNKGNFPGRFSGRQFSNSRSEMNVSTLELGDSALYLCASSLGDRGRQSLYTFGSGTRLTVV.

The chain recombines TRBV7-9 with TRBJ2-3; D not resolved. There are 11 residues in the CDR3. V lost 11 bases and J 4 bases, leaving 10 bases between the germline ends. Germline lookup yields CDR1 SEHNR and CDR2 FQNEAQ (reference sequence). The CDR3: CAERWADTQYF. The CDR3 nucleotides are TGTGCCGAGCGATGGGCAGATACGCAGTATTTT.

The chain links TRBV29-1 to TRBJ2-3; 9 nucleotides line up with TRBD1. V was clipped by 4 bases and J by 3 bases; unmatched bases: 2. This CDR3 spans 13 amino acids. CDR1 and CDR2 (germline): SQVTM, ANQGSEA. CDR3 region: CSVGTGVTDTQYF. For the CDR3, the DNA is TGCAGCGTTGGGACAGGGGTAACAGATACGCAGTATTTT.

This clone was found once. V and J are TRBV10-3 and TRBJ2-1; 10 bases map to TRBD2. The CDR3 is 15 amino acids. Trimming took 3 bases from V and 6 from J; bases not matched to a gene: 5. Germline lookup yields CDR1 ENHRY and CDR2 SYGVKD. The CDR3 coding sequence is TGTGCCATCAGTGATCTAGCGGGAGCTCCCAATGAGCAGTTCTTC. Protein: CAISDLAGAPNEQFF.

CDR3 sequence: CASSLRTESYEQYF. In nucleotides, the CDR3 is TGCGCCAGCAGCCTTCGGACAGAGTCCTACGAGCAGTACTTC. The rearrangement joins TRBV4-1 to TRBJ2-7; D might be TRBD1 (6 bases). CDR1 is MGHRA and CDR2 is YSYEKL in the germline V gene. Trimming took 4 bases from V and 1 from J, leaving 11 bases between them. CDR3 length: 14 amino acids.

This chain connects TRBV29-1 to TRBJ1-1; 8 nucleotides line up with TRBD1. V was pared by 8 bases and J by 1 base, with 3 bases of the junction left unmatched. This CDR3 has 12 amino acids. Germline V gives CDR1 SQVTM, CDR2 ANQGSEA. The CDR3 nucleotides are TGCAGCATAGGACAGGGGAACACTGAAGCTTTCTTT. This encodes CSIGQGNTEAFF.

The chain combines TRBV2 with TRBJ1-4; tentative D call: TRBD1 (6 bases). CDR3 length: 18 amino acids. V dropped 7 bases and J dropped 4 bases, with 25 bases sitting between them. The germline V gene has CDR1 SNHLY and CDR2 FYNNEI. The CDR3 DNA reads as TGTGCCAGCACCCAATCGGGGGGCCCACGGGGCCGTAATGAAAAACTGTTTTTT. It translates to CASTQSGGPRGRNEKLFF. Using reference TRBV2 and TRBJ1-4 for the parts outside the CDR3, the full variable domain is EPEVTQTPSHQVTQMGQEVILRCVPISNHLYFYWYRQILGQKVEFLVSFYNNEISEKSEIFDDQFSVERPDGSNFTLKIRSTKLEDSAMYFCASTQSGGPRGRNEKLFFGSGTQLSVL.

The chain uses TRBV28 and TRBJ2-7; 7 nucleotides match TRBD1. V lost 6 bases to trimming and J lost 1 base; unmatched junction nucleotides: 3. Germline V gene data show CDR1 as MDHEN and CDR2 as SYDVKM. This CDR3 comprises 13 residues. The CDR3 DNA reads TGTGCCAGCAGCGTGGGACAGTCCTACGAGCAGTACTTC. Encoded protein: CASSVGQSYEQYF.

V gene TRBV18 combines with J gene TRBJ1-5; D ambiguous. The CDR3 is 13 residues long. V was shortened by 4 bases and J by 5 bases, with 9 bases between the two germline ends. Germline loops: CDR1 KGHSH, CDR2 LQKENI. CDR3 bases: TGTGCCAGCTCACGGGCCCCGGATCAGCCCCAGCATTTT. This encodes CASSRAPDQPQHF.

This clone was seen just once. The V and J genes are TRBV7-3 and TRBJ2-1; the match to TRBD2 covers 11 bases. The CDR3 extends over 15 amino acids. In germline, CDR1 is SGHTA, CDR2 FQGTGA. Trimming cost V 5 bases and J 8 bases; bases outside gene matches: 8. CDR3 sequence reads: CASSQTSGSLYEQFF. The DNA for the CDR3 is TGTGCCAGCAGCCAAACTAGCGGGAGTTTGTATGAGCAGTTCTTC.

The chain has TRBV6-5 and TRBJ1-5, with 8 bases aligning to TRBD1. CDR3 length: 15 residues. Per germline, CDR1 MNHEY and CDR2 SVGAGI. V shed 10 bases, J shed 5 bases, and the junction held 13 bases outside the gene matches. The DNA for the CDR3 is TGTGCCACCAGCCCGGACCCAGGGGGCTATCAGCCCCAGCATTTT. Protein: CATSPDPGGYQPQHF.

The chain recombines TRBV3-1 (or the pseudogene TRBV3-2) with TRBJ1-4; D call uncertain. The germline CDR1 and CDR2 sequences are LGHDT and YNNKEL (reference sequence). The V end was cut by 0 bases, the J end by 4 bases, with 15 bases between. The CDR3 is made up of 17 amino acids. For the CDR3, the DNA is TGTGCCAGCAGCCAAGAAAAATGGCGGGCTTATAATGAAAAACTGTTTTTT. As protein: CASSQEKWRAYNEKLFF.

The rearrangement uses TRBV9 and TRBJ2-2; a weak D match, TRBD2 (5 bases). Germline assignment: CDR1 SGDLS and CDR2 YYNGEE. CDR3 length equals 15 residues. V was clipped by 6 bases and J by 4 bases, with 16 bases between them. The CDR3: CASTPREGATGELFF. The CDR3 DNA reads TGTGCCAGCACCCCGAGAGAGGGCGCCACCGGGGAGCTGTTTTTT.

The gene calls are TRBV27 and TRBJ1-5; D is uncertain. Trimming shortened V by 3 bases and J by 0 bases, and 9 bases separated the two germline ends. Germline CDR1 and CDR2: MNHEY and SMNVEV (reference sequence). The CDR3 spans 15 residues. Here the CDR3 reads CASSLGPYSNQPQHF. The CDR3 nucleotides read TGTGCCAGCAGTTTGGGCCCATATAGCAATCAGCCCCAGCATTTT.

This chain links TRBV5-1 with TRBJ1-1, with a tentative D call TRBD1 (5 bases). The ends were cut back, 5 bases at V and 5 bases at J, with 13 bases in the middle. CDR1 and CDR2 (germline): SGHRS, YFSETQ. The CDR3 is 13 amino acids. CDR3 coding DNA: TGCGCCAGCAGAGAAGGGGTGGGGACTGAAGCTTTCTTT. As protein: CASREGVGTEAFF. The complete variable domain, with remaining parts taken from reference TRBV5-1 and TRBJ1-1, reads KAGVTQTPRYLIKTRGQQVTLSCSPISGHRSVSWYQQTPGQGLQFLFEYFSETQRNKGNFPGRFSGRQFSNSRSEMNVSTLELGDSALYLCASREGVGTEAFFGQGTRLTVV.

This chain links TRBV3-1 (or the pseudogene TRBV3-2) with TRBJ1-1, with 9 bases that match TRBD1. The trim removed 2 bases at V and 11 bases at J, leaving 3 bases unmatched. This CDR3 has 12 amino acids. Germline V gives CDR1 LGHDT, CDR2 YNNKEL (reference sequence). This CDR3 reads CASSQPGTGAFF. CDR3 in DNA: TGTGCCAGCAGCCAACCAGGGACAGGGGCTTTCTTT.

The rearrangement links TRBV16 to TRBJ2-7; the match to TRBD1 covers 8 bases. Germline CDR1 is KGHSY and CDR2 is FQNENV. The CDR3 is 17 amino acids. V was clipped by 1 base and J by 3 bases; unmatched bases: 11. The CDR3 region is CASSQFRTGPPHYEQYF. CDR3 coding DNA: TGTGCCAGCAGCCAATTCCGGACAGGGCCCCCACACTACGAGCAGTACTTC.

This clone was observed a single time. The chain couples TRBV10-1 to TRBJ2-7, with 9 bases fitting TRBD2. Germline CDR1 WNHNN, CDR2 SYGVQD (reference sequence). The V segment lost 8 bases and the J segment 3 bases; nucleotides outside the gene matches: 8. The CDR3 has 14 residues. CDR3 nucleotide sequence: TGCGCCAGCTCCGCCGGGACTAGCTTCTACGAGCAGTACTTC. Amino acid sequence: CASSAGTSFYEQYF.

The chain joins TRBV10-2 to TRBJ1-5; tentatively, D is TRBD1 (5 bases). Germline lookup yields CDR1 WSHSY and CDR2 SAAADI. The length of the CDR3 is 14 residues. V lost 3 bases to trimming and J lost 6 bases, with 12 bases between them. CDR3 DNA: TGCGCCAGCAGTGAAAAAAGGGGTTTTCAGCCCCAGCATTTT. It yields the protein CASSEKRGFQPQHF.